This TCR beta chain was identified during a study of blood T cell repertoires in COVID-19. Study-level information: Whether acute or convalescent, the COVID-19 samples came from the United States, Italy and Spain. The cDNA or gDNA used as material had been derived from T cells, B-cell-depleted T cells, or PBMCs.

Patients from Seattle were sampled longitudinally, starting during active infection. CDR1 is WSHSY and CDR2 is SAAADI in the germline V gene. V was shortened by 4 bases and J by 5 bases, with 18 bases between the two germline ends. The CDR3 covers 16 residues. Source study methods: Scientists estimated how many nucleated cells there were by amplifying reference gene primers. This table comes from immunoSEQ multiplex PCR, and its TCRdb copy is limited to in-frame clones, with some not included. Clone size and the V and J calls come from that table; the DNA yielded D and trimming. The data hold about 290,000 clones, with roughly 89% observed a single time.

This chain uses TRBV10-2 with TRBJ1-3, with D maybe TRBD1 (5 bases). Sequencing was carried out using peripheral blood. The receptor was derived from a woman aged 25 to 39 with COVID-19, enrolled during active disease. The CDR3, as DNA: TGCGCCAGCAGTGTAGGGGCCCCGCGCGTGAGAAACACCATATATTTT. As protein: CASSVGAPRVRNTIYF.